The clone carrying this TCR beta chain was recorded at least ten times. The antigen is unknown. Unique molecular identifiers (one per individual cDNA molecule) were attached. TCRdb fed the 5' RACE reads into MiXCR, producing one record per CDR3 protein. The sample holds 80,000 to 95,000 distinct CDR3 sequences, 14% to 15% seen once. The sample comes from a study of early T cells in non-severe SARS-CoV-2 infection. Study context: Sequencing targeted bulk RNA from unsorted whole blood, leaving chains unpaired. Study outcomes and limitations: Private and CD4 specificities were missed by VDJdb matching, which favored anti-spike CD8 responses.

The CDR3 runs 13 residues. The V and J ends lost 5 bases and 3 bases, in that order; junction bases with no gene match: 2. Material: whole blood. V usage is TRBV12-3 or TRBV12-4 and J usage is TRBJ2-7; 9 positions agree with TRBD1. The sequence was obtained from an adult who was a healthcare worker with PCR-confirmed SARS-CoV-2 infection or an uninfected control (not recorded which). The CDR3 is CASSRGQGYEQYV. The CDR3 nucleotides are TGTGCCAGCAGTCGGGGACAGGGCTACGAGCAGTACGTC.